Each of the 5 T cell receptor beta chains below was sequenced from the same sample in a study of control samples from healthy donors and cancer patients (dated by TCRdb to 2018 to 2021). The protocol used for the library was the immunoSEQ multiplex PCR assay. TCRdb holds this immuneACCESS table with in-frame rearrangements only. Some clones are missing; in checked studies, unresolved V genes explain under half, and the rest has no known cause. Across this sample there are about 160,000 clones, with around 94% seen only once. The top ten hold 14% of the sample. The sequencing sample was made of PBMCs. All receptors come from a man aged 55 to 70 with colorectal cancer.

In regard to this clone: At one end the junction does not follow the germline gene, possibly because of a read error. V and J are TRBV11-2 and TRBJ1-3; D is ambiguous. The CDR3 sequence is 14 residues long. The germline CDR1 and CDR2 sequences are SGHAT and FQNNGV. In DNA form, the CDR3 reads TGCGCCAGCAGCTTAGTGCCGATGGGAAACACCATATATTTT. Its protein is CASSLVPMGNTIYF.

J is TRBJ2-6 and V is TRBV18; no definite D call. V shed 3 bases and J shed 2 bases, with 11 bases lying between them. There are 16 residues in the CDR3. The germline CDR1 and CDR2 sequences are KGHSH and LQKENI. CDR3 bases: TGTGCCAGCTCACCTCGCAGAGGCCCTGGGGCCAACGTCCTGACTTTC. Its protein product is CASSPRRGPGANVLTF. The variable domain in full, with the rest retrieved from reference TRBV18 and TRBJ2-6, is NAGVMQNPRHLVRRRGQEARLRCSPMKGHSHVYWYRQLPEEGLKFMVYLQKENIIDESGMPKERFSAEFPKEGPSILRIQQVVRGDSAAYFCASSPRRGPGANVLTFGAGSRLTVL.

J is TRBJ1-1 and V is TRBV14; D is undetermined. Germline loops: CDR1 SGHDN, CDR2 FVKESK. The CDR3 runs 12 residues. With 5 bases removed from V and 11 bases from J, the gap between germline ends came to 15 bases. CDR3 nucleotide sequence: TGTGCCAGCAGCAGCTTCGCAAGGCCTGCTTTCTTT. Protein product: CASSSFARPAFF.

The chain joins TRBV6-5 to TRBJ2-2; 9 bases agree with TRBD2. The CDR3 covers 16 residues. Looked up from germline, CDR1 is MNHEY and CDR2 is SVGAGI. V was clipped by 1 base and J by 4 bases; unmatched bases: 4. Here the CDR3 reads CASSYWRGGSTGELFF. The CDR3 DNA is TGTGCCAGCAGTTACTGGCGGGGGGGAAGCACCGGGGAGCTGTTTTTT.

This rearrangement joins TRBV11-1 to TRBJ2-3, with TRBD1 as a possible D gene (6 bases). CDR3 length: 16 residues. Germline V lookup: CDR1 SGHAT, CDR2 FQDESV (reference sequence). With 5 bases removed from V and 4 bases from J, the gap between germline ends came to 19 bases. In DNA form, the CDR3 reads TGTGCCAGCAGCGACATTCATGAGGCAGGGGCAGATACGCAGTATTTT. It encodes CASSDIHEAGADTQYF.